The present T cell receptor (beta chain) was sequenced within a study of T cells expressing NK-cell markers. Germline CDR1 is DFQATT and CDR2 is SNEGSKA (reference sequence). The CDR3 has 14 residues. TCRdb reprocessed the 5' RACE reads and reports one entry per CDR3 protein, with no DNA. Recorded for this sample: about 390,000 distinct CDR3 sequences. The sequence was obtained from a woman between 50 and 59 years old in good health. V and J are TRBV20-1 and TRBJ1-1; the D call of TRBD1 rests on TCRdb alone, since no DNA is present to check it. Material: blood T cells: a sorted CD56 or NKG2C T cell subset, CD4+ or CD8+ T cells, or bulk PBMC T cells (not recorded which). The CDR3 spells CSASFGGKDTEAFF.